This record looks at one T cell receptor (beta chain) sequence and its context. This entry is derived from a study of patients and donors after allogeneic stem cell transplantation. Each CDR3 protein is one row after TCRdb ran MiXCR on the RT-PCR reads. Seen here are approximately 200,000 distinct CDR3 sequences, around an eighth observed once, and the top ten hold about 9.9%. The J segment lost 5 bases and the V segment lost 2 bases, leaving 1 base of the junction unmatched. Germline V gene lookup returns CDR1 MNHNS and CDR2 SASEGT. This CDR3 comprises 14 residues. The TCR was taken from a human donor who was either an allogeneic HSCT recipient or a stem cell or donor lymphocyte infusion donor (not recorded which). It is not recorded whose cells these are; they may come from a transplant donor. The chain joins TRBV6-1 to TRBJ2-2, with 8 bases aligning to TRBD1. The sample comprised blood, either unsorted or a sorted T cell fraction (not recorded which). CDR3 loop: CASSEQGATGELFF. The CDR3 nucleotides are TGTGCCAGCAGTGAACAGGGGGCGACCGGGGAGCTGTTTTTT.